The following is a TCR beta chain sequence with its context. Its target is unknown. The data stem from a study of cytomegalovirus exposure and HLA in healthy donors. 13 Jbeta primers and 60 Vbeta primers were used for the PCR. Using immunoSEQ multiplex PCR, the repertoire was profiled, and TCRdb retains in-frame clones only, with some absent. Seen here are 150,000 to 200,000 clones, approximately 80% observed once, and the top ten hold about 5%. Each donor's status was that of a healthy bone marrow donor. Whole-study results and caveats: Productive rates of about 87% or about 30% were seen for most TCR beta V segments in an earlier analysis. Later on, an analysis found that several of the most significant clusters appeared to be linked to common viral pathogens, which included parvovirus B19.

Sequenced: PBMCs. The origin of this receptor is a woman aged 45-65 years in good health and CMV-seropositive.

CDR3 loop: CASSLGGGIDNEQFF. In nucleotides, the CDR3 is TGTGCCAGCAGCTTGGGAGGGGGCATCGACAATGAGCAGTTCTTC. This chain links TRBV5-6 with TRBJ2-1, with 7 bases fitting TRBD1. V lost 0 bases, J lost 5 bases, and 5 bases stayed unmatched. The CDR3 consists of 15 residues. Germline CDR1 reads SGHDT; CDR2 reads YYEEEE.